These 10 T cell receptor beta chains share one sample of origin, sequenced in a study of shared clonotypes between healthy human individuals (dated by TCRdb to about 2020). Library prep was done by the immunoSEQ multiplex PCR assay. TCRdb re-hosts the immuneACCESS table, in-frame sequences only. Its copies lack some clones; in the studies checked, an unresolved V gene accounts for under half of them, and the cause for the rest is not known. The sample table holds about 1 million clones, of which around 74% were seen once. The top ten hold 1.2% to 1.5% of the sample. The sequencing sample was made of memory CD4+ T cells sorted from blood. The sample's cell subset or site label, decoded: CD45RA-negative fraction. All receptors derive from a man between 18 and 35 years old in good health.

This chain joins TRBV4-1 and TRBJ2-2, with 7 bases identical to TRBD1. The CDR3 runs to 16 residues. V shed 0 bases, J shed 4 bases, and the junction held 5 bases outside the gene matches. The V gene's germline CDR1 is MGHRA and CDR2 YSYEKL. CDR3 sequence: CASSQERGPGTGELFF. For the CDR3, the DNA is TGCGCCAGCAGCCAAGAAAGGGGGCCGGGCACCGGGGAGCTGTTTTTT.

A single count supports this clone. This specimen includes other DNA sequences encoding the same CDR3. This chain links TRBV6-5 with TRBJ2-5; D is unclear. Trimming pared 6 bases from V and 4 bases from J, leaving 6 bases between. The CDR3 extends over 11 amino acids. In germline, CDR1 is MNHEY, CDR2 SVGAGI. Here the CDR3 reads CASSTRETQYF. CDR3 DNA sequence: TGTGCCAGCAGCACAAGAGAGACCCAGTACTTC.

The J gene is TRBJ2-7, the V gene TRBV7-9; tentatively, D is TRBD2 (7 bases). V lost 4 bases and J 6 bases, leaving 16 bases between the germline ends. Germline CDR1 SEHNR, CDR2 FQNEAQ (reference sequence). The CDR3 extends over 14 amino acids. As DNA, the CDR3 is TGTGCCAGCAGCTCCCTCGAGGGGGGGCGCGAGCAGTACTTC. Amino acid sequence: CASSSLEGGREQYF.

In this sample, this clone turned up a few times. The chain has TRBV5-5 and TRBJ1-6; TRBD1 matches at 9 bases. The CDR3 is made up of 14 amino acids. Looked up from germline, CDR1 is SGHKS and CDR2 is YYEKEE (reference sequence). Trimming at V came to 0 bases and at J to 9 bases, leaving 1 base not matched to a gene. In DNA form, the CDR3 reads TGTGCCAGCAGCTTGGGGACAGGGGTTTCACCCCTCCACTTT. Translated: CASSLGTGVSPLHF.

This CDR3 reads CSVAPLGQGEAFF. CDR3 in DNA: TGCAGCGTTGCCCCCCTCGGACAGGGTGAAGCTTTCTTT. V is TRBV29-1 and J is TRBJ1-1; 8 bases agree with TRBD1. V lost 4 bases and J lost 7; bases outside the gene matches: 8. The V gene's germline CDR1 is SQVTM and CDR2 ANQGSEA. This CDR3 region has 13 residues.

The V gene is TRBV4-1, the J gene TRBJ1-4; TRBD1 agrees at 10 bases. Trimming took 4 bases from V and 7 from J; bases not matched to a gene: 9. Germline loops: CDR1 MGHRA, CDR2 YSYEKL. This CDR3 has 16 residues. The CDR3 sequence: CASSLRTGGGPEKLFF. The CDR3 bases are TGCGCCAGCAGCCTACGGACAGGGGGGGGTCCTGAAAAACTGTTTTTT.

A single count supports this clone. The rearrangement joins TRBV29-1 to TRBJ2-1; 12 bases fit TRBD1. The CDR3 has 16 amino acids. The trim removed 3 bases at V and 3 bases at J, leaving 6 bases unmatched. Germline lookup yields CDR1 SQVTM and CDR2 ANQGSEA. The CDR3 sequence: CSVDKGDRGLYNEQFF. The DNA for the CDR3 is TGCAGCGTTGATAAAGGGGACAGGGGGCTCTACAATGAGCAGTTCTTC.

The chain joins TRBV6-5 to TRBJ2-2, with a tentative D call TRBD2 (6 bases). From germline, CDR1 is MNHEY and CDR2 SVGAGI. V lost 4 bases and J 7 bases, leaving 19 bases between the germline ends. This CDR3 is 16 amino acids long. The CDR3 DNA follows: TGTGCCAGCAGTTCGCCCGGGAGCAAGGAAAACGGGGAGCTGTTTTTT. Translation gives CASSSPGSKENGELFF.

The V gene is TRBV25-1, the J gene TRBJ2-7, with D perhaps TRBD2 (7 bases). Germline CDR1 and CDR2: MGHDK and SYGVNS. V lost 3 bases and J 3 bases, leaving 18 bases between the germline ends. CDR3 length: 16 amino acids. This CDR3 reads CASSETGGGRVYEQYF. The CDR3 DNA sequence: TGTGCCAGCAGTGAGACAGGTGGCGGGAGAGTCTACGAGCAGTACTTC.

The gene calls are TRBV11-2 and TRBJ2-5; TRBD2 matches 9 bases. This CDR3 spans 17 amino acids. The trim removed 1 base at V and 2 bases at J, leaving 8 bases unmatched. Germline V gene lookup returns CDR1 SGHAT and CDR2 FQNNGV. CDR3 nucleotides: TGTGCCAGCAGCTTAGGACCCCCTCTAGCGGGGCAAGAGACCCAGTACTTC. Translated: CASSLGPPLAGQETQYF.